This T cell receptor (beta chain) stems from a study of blood T cell repertoires in COVID-19. The germline V gene encodes CDR1 MNHEY and CDR2 SMNVEV (reference sequence). The CDR3 is 15 amino acids. V gave up 6 bases and J gave up 4 bases; unmatched junction bases: 9. This table comes from immunoSEQ multiplex PCR, and its TCRdb copy is limited to in-frame clones, with some not included. The sample lists approximately 140,000 clones, 88% seen once, with roughly 1.4% in the top ten. This receptor was identified in a woman aged 55-70 years with acute or convalescent COVID-19. Specimen: peripheral blood. V usage is TRBV27 and J usage is TRBJ1-2; the match to TRBD1 covers 9 bases. The CDR3 sequence is CASRRRTGDIYGYTF. CDR3 in DNA: TGTGCCAGCAGGCGAAGGACAGGGGATATCTATGGCTACACCTTC.